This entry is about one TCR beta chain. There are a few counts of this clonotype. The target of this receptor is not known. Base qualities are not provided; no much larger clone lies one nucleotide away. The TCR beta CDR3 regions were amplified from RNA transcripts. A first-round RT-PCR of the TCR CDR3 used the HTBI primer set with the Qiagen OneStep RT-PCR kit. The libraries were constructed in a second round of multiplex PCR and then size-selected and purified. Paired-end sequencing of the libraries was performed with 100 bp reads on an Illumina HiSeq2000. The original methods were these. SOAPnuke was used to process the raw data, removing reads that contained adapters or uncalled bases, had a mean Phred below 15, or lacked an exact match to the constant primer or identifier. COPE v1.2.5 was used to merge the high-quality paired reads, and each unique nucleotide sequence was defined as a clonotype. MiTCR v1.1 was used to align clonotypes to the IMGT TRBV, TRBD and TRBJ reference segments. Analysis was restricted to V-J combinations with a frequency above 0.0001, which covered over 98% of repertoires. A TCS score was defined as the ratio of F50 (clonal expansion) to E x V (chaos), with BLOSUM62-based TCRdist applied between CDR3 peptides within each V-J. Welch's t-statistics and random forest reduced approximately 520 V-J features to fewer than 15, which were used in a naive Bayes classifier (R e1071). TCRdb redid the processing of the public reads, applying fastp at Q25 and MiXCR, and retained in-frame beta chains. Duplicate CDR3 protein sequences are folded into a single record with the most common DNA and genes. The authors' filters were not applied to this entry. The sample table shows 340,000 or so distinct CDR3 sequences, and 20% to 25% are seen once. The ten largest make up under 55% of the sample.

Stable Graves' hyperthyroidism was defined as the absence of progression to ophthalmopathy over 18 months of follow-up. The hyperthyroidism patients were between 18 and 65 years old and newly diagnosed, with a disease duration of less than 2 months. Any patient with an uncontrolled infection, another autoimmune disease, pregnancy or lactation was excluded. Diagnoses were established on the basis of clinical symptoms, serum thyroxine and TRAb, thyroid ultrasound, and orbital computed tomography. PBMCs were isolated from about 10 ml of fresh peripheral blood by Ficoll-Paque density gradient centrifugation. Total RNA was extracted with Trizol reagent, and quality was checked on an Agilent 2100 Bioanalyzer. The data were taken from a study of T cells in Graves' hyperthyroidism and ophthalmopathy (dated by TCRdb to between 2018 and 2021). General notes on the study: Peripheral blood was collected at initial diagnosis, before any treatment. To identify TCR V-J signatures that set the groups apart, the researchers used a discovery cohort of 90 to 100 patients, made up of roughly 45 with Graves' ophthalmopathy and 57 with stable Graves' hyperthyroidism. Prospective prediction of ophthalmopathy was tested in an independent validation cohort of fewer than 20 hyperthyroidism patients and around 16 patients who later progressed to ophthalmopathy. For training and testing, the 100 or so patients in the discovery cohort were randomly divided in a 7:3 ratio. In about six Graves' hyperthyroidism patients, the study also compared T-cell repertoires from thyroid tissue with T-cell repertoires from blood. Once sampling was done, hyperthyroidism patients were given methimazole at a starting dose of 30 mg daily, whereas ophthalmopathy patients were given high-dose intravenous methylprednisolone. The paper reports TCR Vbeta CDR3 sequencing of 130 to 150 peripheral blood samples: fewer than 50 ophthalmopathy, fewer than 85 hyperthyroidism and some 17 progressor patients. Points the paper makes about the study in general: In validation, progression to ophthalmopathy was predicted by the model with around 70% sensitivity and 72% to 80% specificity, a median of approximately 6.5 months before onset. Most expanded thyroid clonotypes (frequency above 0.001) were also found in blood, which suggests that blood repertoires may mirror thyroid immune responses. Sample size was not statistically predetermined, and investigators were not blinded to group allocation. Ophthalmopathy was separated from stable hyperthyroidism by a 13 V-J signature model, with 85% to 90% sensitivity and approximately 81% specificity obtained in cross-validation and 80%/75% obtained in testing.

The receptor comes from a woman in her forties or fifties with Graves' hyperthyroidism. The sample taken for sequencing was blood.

The DNA sequence is as follows: TGTGCCAGCAGCCGGAATAGCGAGCATGAGCAGTTCTTC. Its coded protein is CASSRNSEHEQFF. The sequence joins TRBV12-3 or TRBV12-4 to TRBJ2-1; a weak D assignment points to TRBD2 (5 bases agree). The V and J ends are trimmed by 6 bases and 8 bases, leaving 14 bases between them. Measured from the cysteine to the phenylalanine, the CDR3 is 13 residues long. The entry retains the CDR3 DNA only, 39 bases that are in frame from base 1.